These 32 T cell receptor beta chains originate from one sample sequenced in a study of CXCR3-negative and CXCR3-positive naive CD8 T cells. With UMI labels, 5' RACE was used to prepare the TRB cDNA libraries. TCRdb reprocessed the 5' RACE reads and stores each CDR3 protein as one record, lacking DNA. The sample table includes fewer than 95,000 distinct CDR3 sequences. The sequenced material came from naive CXCR3- CD8+ T cells from blood. Described subset: CD45RO-CCR7+CD27+CD95- naive CD8+ T cells lacking CXCR3 (TNR3-). These receptors came from a human donor in good health. Some clones in this sample may be carry-over from other donors' samples.

This rearrangement joins TRBV9 to TRBJ2-2. The germline V gene encodes CDR1 SGDLS and CDR2 YYNGEE. The CDR3 length is 16 residues. The CDR3 here is CASSVLGLGNTGELFF.

This sequence joins TRBV30 and TRBJ1-2. From germline, CDR1 is GTSNPN and CDR2 SVGIG (reference sequence). The CDR3 is 16 amino acids. Here the CDR3 reads CAWMRFGGPTNYGYTF.

This sequence joins TRBV4-3 and TRBJ2-7. Germline values: CDR1 LGHNA, CDR2 YSLEER. The CDR3 loop spans 15 amino acids. The CDR3 sequence is CASSQVFGSSYEQYF.

The chain has TRBV6-1 and TRBJ2-3. The CDR3 loop spans 14 amino acids. Germline CDR1 MNHNS, CDR2 SASEGT. The CDR3 reads CASSETPSTDTQYF.

The J gene is TRBJ2-2, the V gene TRBV7-8. Germline loops: CDR1 SGHVS, CDR2 FQNEAQ. CDR3 size: 16 residues. The CDR3 reads CASSLVLNSNTGELFF.

This chain's CDR3 is CASSLLGAGSFENEQFF. The gene calls are TRBV7-3 and TRBJ2-1; as DNA is missing, the TRBD1 call by TCRdb cannot be tested. The germline V gene encodes CDR1 SGHTA and CDR2 FQGTGA. The CDR3 covers 17 residues.

The CDR3 sequence is CSPLVPMNTEAFF. V usage is TRBV20-1 and J usage is TRBJ1-1; the D call from TCRdb, TRBD1, cannot be confirmed without DNA. The CDR3 consists of 13 residues. Per the germline V gene, CDR1 is DFQATT and CDR2 is SNEGSKA (reference sequence).

The V and J genes are TRBV11-2 and TRBJ1-4; TCRdb indicates TRBD1, and absent DNA this call remains unverified. Looked up from germline, CDR1 is SGHAT and CDR2 is FQNNGV. The CDR3 is made up of 15 amino acids. The CDR3 sequence: CASSPSGTAHEKLFF.

The chain has TRBV11-2 and TRBJ1-1; TCRdb reports TRBD1, a call that lacks DNA to check it against. CDR3 length: 16 residues. The germline gives CDR1 SGHAT, CDR2 FQNNGV. The CDR3 is CASSLAPGVGNTEAFF.

V usage is TRBV29-1 and J usage is TRBJ2-2. The CDR3 loop spans 12 amino acids. Germline assignment: CDR1 SQVTM and CDR2 ANQGSEA. CDR3 region: CSVDRNTGELFF.

The V gene is TRBV5-1, the J gene TRBJ2-7; TCRdb outputs TRBD1, but without DNA this stays unchecked. The CDR3 has 15 residues. Germline CDR1 is SGHRS and CDR2 is YFSETQ. CDR3 in amino acids: CASSLGLGGTYEQYF.

The rearrangement uses TRBV29-1 and TRBJ2-7; no DNA is available, so the TRBD2 call from TCRdb remains unchecked. The CDR3 is 14 residues long. Germline CDR1 and CDR2: SQVTM and ANQGSEA. CDR3 sequence reads: CSVWTIGLAGEQYF.

The chain carries TRBV25-1 and TRBJ1-2; TCRdb returns TRBD1, unconfirmable since there is no DNA. Per germline, CDR1 MGHDK and CDR2 SYGVNS. This CDR3 comprises 13 residues. CDR3: CASSGDRAYGYTF.

The rearrangement links TRBV28 to TRBJ2-2. The CDR3 has 16 residues. Germline CDR1 and CDR2: MDHEN and SYDVKM. The CDR3 region is CASSLYPQKNTGELFF.

This chain connects TRBV10-3 to TRBJ2-5; the TCRdb D gene call, TRBD1, has no DNA to confirm it. Germline V gives CDR1 ENHRY, CDR2 SYGVKD. The CDR3 has 17 amino acids. The CDR3 sequence is CAIKDTLDRGGGETQYF.

V usage is TRBV19 and J usage is TRBJ1-5. Germline CDR1 reads LNHDA; CDR2 reads SQIVND (reference sequence). The CDR3 extends over 15 amino acids. CDR3 in amino acids: CASSPEGAGNQPQHF.

The rearrangement joins TRBV12-3 or TRBV12-4 to TRBJ2-5; TCRdb indicates TRBD2, and absent DNA this call remains unverified. The CDR3 runs to 13 residues. The CDR3 loop is CASSPGTSGTKYF.

The chain combines TRBV13 with TRBJ2-1; TCRdb's D call of TRBD2 is untestable without DNA. Germline V gene lookup returns CDR1 PRHDT and CDR2 FYEKMQ (reference sequence). There are 17 residues in the CDR3. The CDR3 loop reads CASSLALAGVTYNEQFF. Combining the CDR3 with reference TRBV13 and TRBJ2-1 gives the whole variable domain AAGVIQSPRHLIKEKRETATLKCYPIPRHDTVYWYQQGPGQDPQFLISFYEKMQSDKGSIPDRFSAQQFSDYHSELNMSSLELGDSALYFCASSLALAGVTYNEQFFGPGTRLTVL.

This chain connects TRBV29-1 to TRBJ2-7. CDR3 length equals 11 residues. CDR1 is SQVTM, CDR2 ANQGSEA, per germline. The CDR3 loop is CSVTPPYEQYF.

The chain combines TRBV12-3 or TRBV12-4 with TRBJ1-1. The CDR3 runs 13 residues. Here the CDR3 reads CASSFETNTEAFF.

The chain couples TRBV6-4 to TRBJ2-1; TCRdb picks TRBD1, but there is no DNA to check that call. Germline V lookup: CDR1 MRHNA, CDR2 SNTAGT. The CDR3 is made up of 13 amino acids. CDR3 sequence reads: CASSVGDKGEQFF.

The chain employs TRBV21-1 and TRBJ2-5; TCRdb names TRBD1, which stays unverified in the absence of DNA. TRBV21-1 is a documented pseudogene. The CDR3 is 14 residues long. The CDR3 protein is CASSKGPRRWTQYF.

This chain links TRBV5-6 with TRBJ2-1; lacking DNA, the TRBD1 call made by TCRdb goes unchecked. From germline, CDR1 is SGHDT and CDR2 YYEEEE. The CDR3 runs to 15 residues. The CDR3: CASSLGGQAYNEQFF.

The chain employs TRBV29-1 and TRBJ2-7; as DNA is missing, the TRBD1 call by TCRdb cannot be tested. CDR3 length: 13 amino acids. Germline V gene data show CDR1 as SQVTM and CDR2 as ANQGSEA. The CDR3 is CSVEYGGRGEQYF.

The rearrangement uses TRBV20-1 and TRBJ2-4; TCRdb calls TRBD2, which cannot be checked without DNA. Germline-derived CDR1 and CDR2 are DFQATT and SNEGSKA (reference sequence). The CDR3 covers 15 residues. The CDR3 reads CSADSPRRTGDIQYF.

The V gene is TRBV2, the J gene TRBJ2-5; the TCRdb D gene call, TRBD2, has no DNA to confirm it. Germline assignment: CDR1 SNHLY and CDR2 FYNNEI. The CDR3 is 15 residues long. The CDR3 spells CASSVNAGDYETQYF. Together with reference TRBV2 and TRBJ2-5, the CDR3 gives the full variable domain: EPEVTQTPSHQVTQMGQEVILRCVPISNHLYFYWYRQILGQKVEFLVSFYNNEISEKSEIFDDQFSVERPDGSNFTLKIRSTKLEDSAMYFCASSVNAGDYETQYFGPGTRLLVL.

The rearrangement links TRBV7-8 to TRBJ2-7. The CDR3 is 12 amino acids. From germline, CDR1 is SGHVS and CDR2 FQNEAQ. The CDR3 protein is CASSLSRSEQYF.

This chain links TRBV25-1 with TRBJ2-5; with no DNA, the TCRdb D assignment of TRBD2 cannot be verified. The CDR3 has 17 residues. The germline CDR1 and CDR2 sequences are MGHDK and SYGVNS. The CDR3 sequence: CASSDDSAGRSQETQYF.

This rearrangement joins TRBV4-1 to TRBJ2-7. CDR1 and CDR2 from the germline V gene are MGHRA and YSYEKL. The CDR3 consists of 13 residues. The CDR3 sequence is CASSQGLGDEQYF.

CDR3 loop: CASSFGTKNYQPQHF. The chain has TRBV6-2 or TRBV6-3 and TRBJ1-5; TCRdb gives TRBD1 as the D gene, but with no DNA this cannot be confirmed. CDR3 size: 15 residues. Per germline, CDR1 MNHEY and CDR2 SVGEGT.

V is TRBV3-1 and J is TRBJ2-1. The CDR3 runs to 14 residues. Per the germline V gene, CDR1 is LGHDT and CDR2 is YNNKEL (reference sequence). The CDR3 protein is CASSPWDSYGEQFF.

This chain links TRBV6-6 with TRBJ2-3; TCRdb calls TRBD2, which cannot be checked without DNA. Germline values: CDR1 MNHNY, CDR2 SVGAGI (reference sequence). This CDR3 comprises 17 residues. CDR3 sequence reads: CASSYGLVGRAKDTQYF.